These 9 T cell receptor beta chains were sequenced from one sample in a study of cytomegalovirus exposure and HLA in healthy donors. The PCR employed 60 Vbeta primers together with 13 Jbeta primers. Method: immunoSEQ multiplex PCR; TCRdb's copy keeps in-frame clones and lacks some. The table shows around 260,000 clones, with 75% to 90% occurring only once. The sequenced material came from PBMCs. The receptors here all came from a girl aged 2-10 years in good health and CMV-seronegative.

This rearrangement joins TRBV5-5 to TRBJ1-5; D is unclear. V was shortened by 2 bases and J by 5 bases, with 8 bases between the two germline ends. Germline V lookup: CDR1 SGHKS, CDR2 YYEKEE (reference sequence). This CDR3 is built from 13 residues. Here the CDR3 reads CASSFRPDQPQHF. The CDR3 nucleotides are TGTGCCAGCAGCTTTCGTCCGGATCAGCCCCAGCATTTT.

The chain is built from TRBV28 and TRBJ1-3; D is ambiguous. The CDR3 length is 14 residues. Germline V CDR1 and CDR2: MDHEN, SYDVKM. V shed 3 bases and J shed 3 bases, with 9 bases lying between them. The CDR3, as DNA: TGTGCCAGCAGTTTTGCAGGTATTGGAAACACCATATATTTT. Translated, it gives CASSFAGIGNTIYF.

As for this clone: Other DNA sequences in the same sample also yield this CDR3. The chain joins TRBV5-1 to TRBJ2-3; D is uncertain. Germline-derived CDR1 and CDR2 are SGHRS and YFSETQ. The V gene lost 0 bases and the J gene lost 1 base, with 3 bases spanning the gap. CDR3 size: 13 residues. CDR3 loop: CASSLAGTDTQYF. DNA of the CDR3: TGCGCCAGCAGCTTGGCTGGCACAGATACGCAGTATTTT.

The V and J genes are TRBV27 and TRBJ1-2, with 7 bases matching TRBD1. The V segment lost 2 bases and the J segment 3 bases; nucleotides outside the gene matches: 6. Germline V CDR1 and CDR2: MNHEY, SMNVEV (reference sequence). The CDR3 has 15 residues. The CDR3 here is CASSLKGQAYYGYTF. The CDR3, as DNA: TGTGCCAGCAGTTTAAAAGGACAGGCATACTATGGCTACACCTTC.

This clone was counted once. V and J are TRBV10-3 and TRBJ2-7, with unresolved D. The germline V gene encodes CDR1 ENHRY and CDR2 SYGVKD. With 5 bases removed from V and 0 bases from J, the gap between germline ends came to 11 bases. There are 14 residues in the CDR3. This CDR3 is CAISPIESSYEQYF. DNA of the CDR3: TGTGCCATCAGTCCTATTGAAAGCTCCTACGAGCAGTACTTC.

This rearrangement joins TRBV6-5 to TRBJ1-3; tentatively, D is TRBD1 (5 bases). The V gene's germline CDR1 is MNHEY and CDR2 SVGAGI. V was shortened by 2 bases and J by 2 bases, with 7 bases between the two germline ends. This CDR3 has 14 amino acids. CDR3 protein: CASSYRRAGNTIYF. DNA of the CDR3: TGTGCCAGCAGTTACCGCAGGGCTGGAAACACCATATATTTT.

V usage is TRBV10-3 and J usage is TRBJ1-3, with 9 bases lining up with TRBD1. This CDR3 contains 13 residues. Per germline, CDR1 ENHRY and CDR2 SYGVKD. The junction had 5 bases not matched to a gene; V was cut back by 10 bases and J by 4 bases. The CDR3 sequence is CATGDRVGNTIYF. The DNA of the CDR3 is TGTGCCACGGGGGACAGGGTAGGAAACACCATATATTTT.

The CDR3 spells CASSLAGQTQYF. The CDR3, as DNA: TGTGCCAGCAGCTTAGCTGGGCAGACCCAGTACTTC. This chain uses TRBV7-2 with TRBJ2-5; D remains ambiguous. Trimming pared 0 bases from V and 6 bases from J, leaving 5 bases between. The CDR3 length is 12 residues. From germline, CDR1 is SGHTA and CDR2 FQGNSA.

The chain combines TRBV10-3 with TRBJ2-5; 14 nucleotides match TRBD2. CDR1 is ENHRY and CDR2 is SYGVKD in the germline V gene. V trimming: 2 bases; J trimming: 5 bases; junction bases outside the gene matches: 7. The CDR3 covers 17 residues. CDR3 DNA sequence: TGTGCCATCAGTGAGGCCGGACTAGCGGGGGGTCAGGAGACCCAGTACTTC. Amino acids: CAISEAGLAGGQETQYF.